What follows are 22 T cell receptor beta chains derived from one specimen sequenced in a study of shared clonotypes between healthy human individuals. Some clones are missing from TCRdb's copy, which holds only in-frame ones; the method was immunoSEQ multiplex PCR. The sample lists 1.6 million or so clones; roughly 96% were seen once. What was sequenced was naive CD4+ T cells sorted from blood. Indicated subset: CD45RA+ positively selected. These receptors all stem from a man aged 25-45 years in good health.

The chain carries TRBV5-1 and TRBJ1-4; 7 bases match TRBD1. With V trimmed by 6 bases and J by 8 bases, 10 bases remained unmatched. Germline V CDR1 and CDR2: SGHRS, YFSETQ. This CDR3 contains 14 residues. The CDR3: CASTPTGSREKLFF. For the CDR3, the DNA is TGCGCCAGCACCCCGACAGGGTCACGAGAAAAACTGTTTTTT.

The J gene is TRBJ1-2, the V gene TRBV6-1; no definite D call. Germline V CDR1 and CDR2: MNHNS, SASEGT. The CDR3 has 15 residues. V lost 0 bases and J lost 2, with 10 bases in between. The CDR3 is CASSEARRANYGYTF. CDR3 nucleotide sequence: TGTGCCAGCAGTGAAGCGCGGCGGGCGAACTATGGCTACACCTTC.

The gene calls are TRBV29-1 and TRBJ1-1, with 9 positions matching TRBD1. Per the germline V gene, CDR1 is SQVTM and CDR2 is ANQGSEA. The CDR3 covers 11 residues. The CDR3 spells CTVRDRDEAFF. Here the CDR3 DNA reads TGCACCGTCAGGGACAGGGACGAAGCTTTCTTT.

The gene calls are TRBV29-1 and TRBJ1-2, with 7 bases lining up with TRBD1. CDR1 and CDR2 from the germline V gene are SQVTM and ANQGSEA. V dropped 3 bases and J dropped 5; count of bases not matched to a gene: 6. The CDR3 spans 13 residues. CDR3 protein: CSVDRQGVYGYTF. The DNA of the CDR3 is TGCAGCGTTGACCGGCAGGGGGTGTATGGCTACACCTTC. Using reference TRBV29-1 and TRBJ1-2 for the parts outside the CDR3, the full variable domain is SAVISQKPSRDICQRGTSLTIQCQVDSQVTMMFWYRQQPGQSLTLIATANQGSEATYESGFVIDKFPISRPNLTFSTLTVSNMSPEDSSIYLCSVDRQGVYGYTFGSGTRLTVV.

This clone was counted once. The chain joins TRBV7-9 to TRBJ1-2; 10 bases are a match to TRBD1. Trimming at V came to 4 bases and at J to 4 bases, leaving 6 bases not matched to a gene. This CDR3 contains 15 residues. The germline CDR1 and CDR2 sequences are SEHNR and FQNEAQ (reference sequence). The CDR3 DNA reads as TGTGCCAGCAGCTCCCGGGACAGGGGATTCTATGGCTACACCTTC. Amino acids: CASSSRDRGFYGYTF.

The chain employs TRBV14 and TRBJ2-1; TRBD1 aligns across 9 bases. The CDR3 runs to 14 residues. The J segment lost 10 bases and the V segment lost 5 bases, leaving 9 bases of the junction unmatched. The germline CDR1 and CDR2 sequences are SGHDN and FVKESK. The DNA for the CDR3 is TGTGCCAGCAGCATACCGACAGGGGGACAAGAGCAGTTCTTC. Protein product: CASSIPTGGQEQFF.

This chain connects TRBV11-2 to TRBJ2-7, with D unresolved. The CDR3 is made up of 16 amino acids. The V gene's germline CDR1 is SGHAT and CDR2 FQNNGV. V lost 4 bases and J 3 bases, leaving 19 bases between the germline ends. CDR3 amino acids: CASSSLDGETYYEQYF. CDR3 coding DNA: TGTGCCAGCAGCTCGCTGGACGGTGAGACGTACTACGAGCAGTACTTC.

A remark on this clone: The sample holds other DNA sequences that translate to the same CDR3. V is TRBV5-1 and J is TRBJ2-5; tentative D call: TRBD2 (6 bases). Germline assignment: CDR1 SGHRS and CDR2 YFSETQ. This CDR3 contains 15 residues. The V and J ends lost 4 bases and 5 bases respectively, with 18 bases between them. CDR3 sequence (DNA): TGCGCCAGCAGCCTACTAGGAGGGCCTGAGGAGACCCAGTACTTC. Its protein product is CASSLLGGPEETQYF.

The CDR3 here is CASSLYLGQIYEQYF. The CDR3 nucleotides are TGTGCCAGCAGTTTATACTTGGGACAGATCTACGAGCAGTACTTC. The chain recombines TRBV27 with TRBJ2-7; TRBD1 agrees at 7 bases. V trimming: 1 base; J trimming: 3 bases; junction bases outside the gene matches: 6. The CDR3 length is 15 residues. Germline V gene lookup returns CDR1 MNHEY and CDR2 SMNVEV (reference sequence).

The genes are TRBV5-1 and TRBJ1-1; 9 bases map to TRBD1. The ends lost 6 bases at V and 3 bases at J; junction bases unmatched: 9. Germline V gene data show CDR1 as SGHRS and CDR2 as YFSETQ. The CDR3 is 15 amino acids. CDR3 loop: CASTKDRGSHTEAFF. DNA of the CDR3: TGCGCCAGCACTAAGGACAGGGGTTCCCACACTGAAGCTTTCTTT. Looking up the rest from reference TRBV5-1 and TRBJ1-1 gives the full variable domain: KAGVTQTPRYLIKTRGQQVTLSCSPISGHRSVSWYQQTPGQGLQFLFEYFSETQRNKGNFPGRFSGRQFSNSRSEMNVSTLELGDSALYLCASTKDRGSHTEAFFGQGTRLTVV.

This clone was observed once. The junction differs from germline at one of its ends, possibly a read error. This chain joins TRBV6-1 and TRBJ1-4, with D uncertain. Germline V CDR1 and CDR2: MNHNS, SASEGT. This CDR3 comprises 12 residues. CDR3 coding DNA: TGTGCCAGCAGTGAACGGGTGTCGTCTAGGATTTTT. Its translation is CASSERVSSRIF.

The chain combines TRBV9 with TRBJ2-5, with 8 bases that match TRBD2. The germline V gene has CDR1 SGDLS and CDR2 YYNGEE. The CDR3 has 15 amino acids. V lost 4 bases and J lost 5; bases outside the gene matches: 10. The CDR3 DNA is TGTGCCAGCAGCACCGGGGGCGGGAGGATTGAGACCCAGTACTTC. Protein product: CASSTGGGRIETQYF.

The CDR3 DNA reads as TGTGCCAGCAGCGCCCTAGCGGGAGGGCGGTTAGGGGGTGAGCAGTTCTTC. This sequence encodes CASSALAGGRLGGEQFF. The rearrangement links TRBV11-2 to TRBJ2-1; 12 bases align to TRBD2. The trim removed 5 bases at V and 9 bases at J, leaving 14 bases unmatched. Germline lookup yields CDR1 SGHAT and CDR2 FQNNGV. The CDR3 has 17 amino acids.

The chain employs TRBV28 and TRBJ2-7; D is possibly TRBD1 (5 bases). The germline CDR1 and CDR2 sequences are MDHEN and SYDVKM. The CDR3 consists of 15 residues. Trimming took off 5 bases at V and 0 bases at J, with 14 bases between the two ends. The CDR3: CASSRPPDISYEQYF. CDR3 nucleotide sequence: TGTGCCAGCAGTCGCCCCCCGGACATCTCCTACGAGCAGTACTTC.

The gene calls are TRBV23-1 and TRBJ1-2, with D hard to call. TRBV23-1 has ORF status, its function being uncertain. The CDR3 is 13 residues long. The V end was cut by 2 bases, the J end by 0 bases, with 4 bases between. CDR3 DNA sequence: TGCGCCAGCAGTCAACATGCTAACTATGGCTACACCTTC. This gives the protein CASSQHANYGYTF.

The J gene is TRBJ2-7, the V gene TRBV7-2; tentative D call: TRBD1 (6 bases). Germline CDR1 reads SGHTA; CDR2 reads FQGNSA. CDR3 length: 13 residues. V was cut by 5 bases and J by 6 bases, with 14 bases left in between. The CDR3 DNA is TGTGCCAGCAGCAAGACAGGACTGGCCGAGCAGTACTTC. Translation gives CASSKTGLAEQYF.

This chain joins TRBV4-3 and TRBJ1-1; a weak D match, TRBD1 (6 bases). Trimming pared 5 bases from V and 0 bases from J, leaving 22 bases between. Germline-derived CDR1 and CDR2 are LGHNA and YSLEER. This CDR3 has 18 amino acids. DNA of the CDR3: TGCGCCAGCAGCGCGCACGTGGGGTCCGGGACAATGAACACTGAAGCTTTCTTT. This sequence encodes CASSAHVGSGTMNTEAFF.

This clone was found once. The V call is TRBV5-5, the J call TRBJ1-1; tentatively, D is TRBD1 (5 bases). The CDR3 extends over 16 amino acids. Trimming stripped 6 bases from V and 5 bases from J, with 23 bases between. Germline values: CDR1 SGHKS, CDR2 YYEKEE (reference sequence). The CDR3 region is CASKVGTASRGTEAFF. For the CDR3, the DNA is TGTGCCAGCAAAGTCGGGACGGCTTCAAGAGGGACTGAAGCTTTCTTT.

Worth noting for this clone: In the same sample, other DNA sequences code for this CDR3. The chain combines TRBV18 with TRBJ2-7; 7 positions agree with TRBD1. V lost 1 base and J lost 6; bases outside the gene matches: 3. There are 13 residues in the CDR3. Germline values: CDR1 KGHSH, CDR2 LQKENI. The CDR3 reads CASSPQGAGEQYF. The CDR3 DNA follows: TGTGCCAGCTCACCACAGGGGGCAGGCGAGCAGTACTTC.

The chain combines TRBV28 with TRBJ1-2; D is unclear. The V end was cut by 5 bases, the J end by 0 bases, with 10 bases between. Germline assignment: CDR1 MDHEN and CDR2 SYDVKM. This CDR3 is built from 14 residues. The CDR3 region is CASSQDATNYGYTF. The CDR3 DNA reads TGTGCCAGCAGTCAGGACGCGACTAACTATGGCTACACCTTC.

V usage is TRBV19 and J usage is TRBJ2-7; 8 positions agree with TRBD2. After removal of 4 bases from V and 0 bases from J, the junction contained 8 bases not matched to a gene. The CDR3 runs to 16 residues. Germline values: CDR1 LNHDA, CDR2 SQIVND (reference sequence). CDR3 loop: CASSRNSGADSYEQYF. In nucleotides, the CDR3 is TGTGCCAGTAGTAGGAATAGCGGGGCGGACTCCTACGAGCAGTACTTC.

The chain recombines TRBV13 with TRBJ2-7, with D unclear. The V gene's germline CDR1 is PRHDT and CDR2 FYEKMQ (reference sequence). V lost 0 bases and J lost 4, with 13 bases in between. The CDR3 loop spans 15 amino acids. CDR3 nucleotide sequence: TGTGCCAGCAGCTTAGGGGCGAATCCATTTTACGAGCAGTACTTC. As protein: CASSLGANPFYEQYF.